Listed here are 9 T cell receptor beta chains from one sample, sequenced in a study of cytomegalovirus exposure and HLA in healthy donors. 60 Vbeta and 13 Jbeta primers were used in PCR. Generated by immunoSEQ multiplex PCR, the TCRdb table keeps only in-frame clones and is missing some. The sample shows 90,000 to 140,000 clones, 83% of them seen only once. The sequencing input was PBMCs. The receptors shown here come from a man aged 18 to 29 in good health and CMV-seronegative.

The chain recombines TRBV5-6 with TRBJ2-5; a weak D match, TRBD2 (6 bases). Trimming left V 0 bases short and J 7 bases short, with 13 bases between. This CDR3 comprises 14 residues. Germline V lookup: CDR1 SGHDT, CDR2 YYEEEE. Written as DNA, the CDR3 is TGTGCCAGCAGCTTGGCAGGGACTGGGGGGACCCAGTACTTC. Translation gives CASSLAGTGGTQYF.

The chain recombines TRBV28 with TRBJ2-2; D not resolved. CDR1 is MDHEN and CDR2 is SYDVKM in the germline V gene. The CDR3 length is 12 residues. V was clipped by 1 base and J by 5 bases, with 2 bases between them. This CDR3 is CASSLSTGELFF. The CDR3 coding sequence is TGTGCCAGCAGTTTATCGACCGGGGAGCTGTTTTTT. Supplemented by reference TRBV28 and TRBJ2-2, the full variable domain reads DVKVTQSSRYLVKRTGEKVFLECVQDMDHENMFWYRQDPGLGLRLIYFSYDVKMKEKGDIPEGYSVSREKKERFSLILESASTNQTSMYLCASSLSTGELFFGEGSRLTVL.

This clone was counted once. CDR3 loop: CASSSLGQGGEKLFF. CDR3 DNA sequence: TGTGCCAGCAGCTCCCTGGGACAGGGTGGTGAAAAACTGTTTTTT. The gene calls are TRBV5-6 and TRBJ1-4; TRBD1 agrees at 9 bases. The length of the CDR3 is 15 residues. The V and J ends lost 3 bases and 7 bases, in that order; junction bases with no gene match: 7. Germline assignment: CDR1 SGHDT and CDR2 YYEEEE.

The chain couples TRBV30 to TRBJ1-5; 8 nucleotides align to TRBD1. Per the germline V gene, CDR1 is GTSNPN and CDR2 is SVGIG (reference sequence). This CDR3 comprises 18 residues. V trimming: 0 bases; J trimming: 1 base; junction bases outside the gene matches: 11. As DNA, the CDR3 is TGTGCCTGGAGTGTACGCGGACAGGGAATTCGGAGCAATCAGCCCCAGCATTTT. Translating it yields CAWSVRGQGIRSNQPQHF.

This chain links TRBV27 with TRBJ2-1, with 10 bases that match TRBD2. Germline V gives CDR1 MNHEY, CDR2 SMNVEV (reference sequence). CDR3 length: 15 residues. Trimming took 8 bases from V and 9 from J; bases not matched to a gene: 13. CDR3 sequence: CASFPTGTSAIEQFF. The DNA of the CDR3 is TGTGCCAGCTTCCCCACCGGGACTAGCGCGATTGAGCAGTTCTTC.

The rearrangement uses TRBV6-5 and TRBJ2-2, with TRBD2 as a possible D gene (6 bases). This CDR3 comprises 14 residues. The V gene lost 2 bases and the J gene lost 7 bases, with 11 bases spanning the gap. Germline CDR1 reads MNHEY; CDR2 reads SVGAGI. The CDR3 sequence is CASSYGGMGGELFF. The CDR3 nucleotides are TGTGCCAGCAGTTACGGCGGGATGGGCGGGGAGCTGTTTTTT.

CDR3 sequence (DNA): TGCAGCGGGAGGGGACAGGGCCACGAGCAGTACTTC. Its translation: CSGRGQGHEQYF. The chain joins TRBV29-1 to TRBJ2-7, with 9 nucleotides matching TRBD1. This CDR3 has 12 residues. The ends lost 7 bases at V and 5 bases at J; junction bases unmatched: 6. Germline V gene sequence: CDR1 SQVTM, CDR2 ANQGSEA.

About this clone itself: The sample holds other DNA sequences that translate to the same CDR3. The CDR3 DNA sequence: TGTGCCAGCTCACCCGGCGGTTTAGAGACCCAGTACTTC. Residues: CASSPGGLETQYF. The V gene is TRBV18, the J gene TRBJ2-5, with no clear D. The CDR3 extends over 13 amino acids. The germline V gene has CDR1 KGHSH and CDR2 LQKENI. With 3 bases removed from V and 4 bases from J, the gap between germline ends came to 9 bases.

This rearrangement joins TRBV30 to TRBJ2-3; 7 bases match TRBD2. The CDR3 is 16 amino acids. V was clipped by 0 bases and J by 6 bases; unmatched bases: 12. Germline CDR1 and CDR2: GTSNPN and SVGIG (reference sequence). The CDR3 region has the DNA TGTGCCTGGAGTGTACCCCTGGGCGGGAGAGGCGATACGCAGTATTTT. It specifies CAWSVPLGGRGDTQYF.